A single sample gave rise to the 8 T cell receptor beta chains below, sequenced in a study of beta chain features in type 1 diabetes. Study-level results: Shortening of TCRB CDR3s, moderate but significant, appeared in all four CD4+ subsets of Type 1 diabetes patients.

Expressed TCRB transcripts were sequenced because the isolated RNA had all been reverse transcribed beforehand. This table comes from immunoSEQ multiplex PCR, and its TCRdb copy is limited to in-frame clones, with some not included. This sample has about 250,000 clones, with roughly a tenth found just once. No antigen has been identified for these receptors. The sample was naive CD4+ T cells from blood. Receptors were obtained from a man aged 25 to 40 with type 1 diabetes.

There are a few counts of this clone. The chain employs TRBV6-5 and TRBJ2-2, with D possibly TRBD1 on 5 matching bases. Trimming shortened V by 2 bases and J by 0 bases, and 7 bases separated the two germline ends. The CDR3 contains 15 residues. Per the germline V gene, CDR1 is MNHEY and CDR2 is SVGAGI. In DNA form, the CDR3 reads TGTGCCAGCAGTTACGACAGCCCGAACACCGGGGAGCTGTTTTTT. This codes for CASSYDSPNTGELFF.

This clone was observed a handful of times. Other nucleotide sequences in the sample specify the same CDR3. The chain recombines TRBV7-9 with TRBJ1-1, with a possible D match to TRBD1 (6 bases). V was pared by 4 bases and J by 2 bases, with 8 bases between. CDR3 length: 13 amino acids. CDR1 and CDR2 from the germline V gene are SEHNR and FQNEAQ (reference sequence). CDR3 amino acids: CASSSQGNTEAFF. The CDR3, as DNA: TGTGCCAGCAGCTCACAGGGTAACACTGAAGCTTTCTTT.

Concerning this clone: Other DNA sequences of this sample code for an identical CDR3. The chain couples TRBV18 to TRBJ2-3; 7 nucleotides match TRBD1. CDR1 KGHSH and CDR2 LQKENI come from the germline V gene. CDR3 length: 15 amino acids. Unmatched junction bases numbered 5, after V lost 3 bases and J lost 2 bases. The CDR3 reads CASSPLTGSTDTQYF. CDR3 bases: TGTGCCAGCTCACCCCTGACAGGGTCCACAGATACGCAGTATTTT.

In this sample, this clone turned up a few times. The gene calls are TRBV29-1 and TRBJ1-1; D unclear. V was pared by 4 bases and J by 4 bases, with 16 bases between. CDR3 size: 14 residues. CDR1 is SQVTM and CDR2 is ANQGSEA in the germline V gene. The chain's CDR3 is CSVGQSRESTEAFF. CDR3 sequence (DNA): TGCAGCGTTGGTCAGTCTCGGGAAAGCACTGAAGCTTTCTTT.

CDR3 sequence: CASSVGVAGGRETQYF. CDR3 bases: TGTGCCAGCAGCGTAGGGGTAGCGGGGGGAAGGGAGACCCAGTACTTC. The gene calls are TRBV9 and TRBJ2-5, with 10 bases lining up with TRBD2. CDR1 is SGDLS and CDR2 is YYNGEE in the germline V gene. V dropped 0 bases and J dropped 5; count of bases not matched to a gene: 7. The CDR3 runs to 16 residues.

V gene TRBV11-2 combines with J gene TRBJ1-6; weak D call: TRBD1 (5 bases). V lost 10 bases and J lost 10, with 20 bases in between. CDR3 length equals 14 residues. The germline V gene encodes CDR1 SGHAT and CDR2 FQNNGV. The DNA of the CDR3 is TGTGCCACCAACCGTGGGGGGGTTCAGTCACCCCTCCACTTT. This gives the protein CATNRGGVQSPLHF.

V is TRBV19 and J is TRBJ1-6; 7 bases line up with TRBD1. The CDR3 spans 16 residues. Unmatched junction bases numbered 9, after V lost 3 bases and J lost 7 bases. Germline CDR1 reads LNHDA; CDR2 reads SQIVND (reference sequence). The CDR3 DNA sequence: TGTGCCAGTAGTATTACCTACAGGGGAACGAATTCACCCCTCCACTTT. Residues: CASSITYRGTNSPLHF.

The chain recombines TRBV30 with TRBJ2-1; a weak D match, TRBD2 (6 bases). Germline CDR1 is GTSNPN and CDR2 is SVGIG (reference sequence). The CDR3 is 15 amino acids. Trimming removed 0 bases at V and 5 bases at J, with 14 bases between. The CDR3 sequence is CAWSVGTAFDNEQFF. The CDR3 DNA follows: TGTGCCTGGAGTGTGGGGACTGCCTTTGACAATGAGCAGTTCTTC.